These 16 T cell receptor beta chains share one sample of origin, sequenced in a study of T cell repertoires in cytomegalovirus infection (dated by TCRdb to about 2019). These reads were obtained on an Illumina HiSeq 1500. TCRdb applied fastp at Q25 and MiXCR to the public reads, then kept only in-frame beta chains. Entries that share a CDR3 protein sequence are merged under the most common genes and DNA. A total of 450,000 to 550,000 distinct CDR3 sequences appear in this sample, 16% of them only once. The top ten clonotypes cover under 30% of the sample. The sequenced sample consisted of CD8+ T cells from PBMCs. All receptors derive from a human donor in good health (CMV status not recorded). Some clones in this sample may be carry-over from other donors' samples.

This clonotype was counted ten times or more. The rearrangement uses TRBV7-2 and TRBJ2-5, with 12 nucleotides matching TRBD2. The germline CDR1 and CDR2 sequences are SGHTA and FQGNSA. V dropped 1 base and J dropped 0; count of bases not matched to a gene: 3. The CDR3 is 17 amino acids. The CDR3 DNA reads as TGTGCCAGCAGCTTAGGGCTAGCGGGGGGGTACCAAGAGACCCAGTACTTC. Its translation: CASSLGLAGGYQETQYF.

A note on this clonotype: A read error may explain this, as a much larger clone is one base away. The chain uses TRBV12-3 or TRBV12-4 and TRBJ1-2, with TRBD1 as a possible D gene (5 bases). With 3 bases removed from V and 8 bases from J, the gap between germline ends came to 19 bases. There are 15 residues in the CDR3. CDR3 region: CASSFVSGHQEGYTF. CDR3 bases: TGTGCCAGCAGTTTTGTGTCGGGGCACCAGGAGGGCTACACCTTC.

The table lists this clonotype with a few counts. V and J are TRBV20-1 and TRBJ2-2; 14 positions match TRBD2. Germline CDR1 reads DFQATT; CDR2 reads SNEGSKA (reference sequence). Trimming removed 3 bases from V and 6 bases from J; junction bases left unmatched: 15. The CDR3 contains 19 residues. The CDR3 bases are TGCAGTGCTAGCCTCTTGGACGGAGGGACTAGCGGGAGTCCCGGGGAGCTGTTTTTT. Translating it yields CSASLLDGGTSGSPGELFF.

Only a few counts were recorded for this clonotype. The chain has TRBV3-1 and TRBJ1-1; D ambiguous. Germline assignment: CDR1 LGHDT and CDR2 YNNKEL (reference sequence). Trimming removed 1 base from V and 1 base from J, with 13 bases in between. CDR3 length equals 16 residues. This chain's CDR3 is CASSQVMAWGNTEAFF. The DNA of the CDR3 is TGTGCCAGCAGCCAAGTCATGGCCTGGGGGAACACTGAAGCTTTCTTT.

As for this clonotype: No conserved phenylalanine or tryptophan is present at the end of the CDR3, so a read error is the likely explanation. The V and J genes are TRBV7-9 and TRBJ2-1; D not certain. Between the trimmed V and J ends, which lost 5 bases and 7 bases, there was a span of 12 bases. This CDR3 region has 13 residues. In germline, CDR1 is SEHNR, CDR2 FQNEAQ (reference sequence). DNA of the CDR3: TGTGCCAGCAGCCAGTCCCTGGGGAATGAGCAGTTCTTA. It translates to CASSQSLGNEQFL.

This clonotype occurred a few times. The CDR3 DNA reads as TGCAGTGCTAGAGACAGGGAAAGCAATCAGCCCCAGCATTTT. Amino acids: CSARDRESNQPQHF. The chain links TRBV20-1 to TRBJ1-5; TRBD1 is a possible D gene (5 bases). This CDR3 spans 14 amino acids. The V and J ends lost 0 bases and 1 base respectively, with 7 bases between them. In germline, CDR1 is DFQATT, CDR2 SNEGSKA (reference sequence).

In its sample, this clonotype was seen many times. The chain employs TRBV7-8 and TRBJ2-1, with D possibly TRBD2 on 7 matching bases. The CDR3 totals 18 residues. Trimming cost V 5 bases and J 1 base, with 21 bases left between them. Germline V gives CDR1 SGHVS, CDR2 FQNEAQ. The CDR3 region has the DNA TGTGCCAGCAGCCCGATTGTGAGGGGGGGCCCGTCCTACAATGAGCAGTTCTTC. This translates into CASSPIVRGGPSYNEQFF.

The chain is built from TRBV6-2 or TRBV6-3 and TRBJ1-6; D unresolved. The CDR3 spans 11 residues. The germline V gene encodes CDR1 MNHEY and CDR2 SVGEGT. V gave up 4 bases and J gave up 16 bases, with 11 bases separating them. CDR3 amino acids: CASSSGPALHF. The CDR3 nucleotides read TGTGCCAGCAGTTCCGGTCCGGCGCTCCACTTT.

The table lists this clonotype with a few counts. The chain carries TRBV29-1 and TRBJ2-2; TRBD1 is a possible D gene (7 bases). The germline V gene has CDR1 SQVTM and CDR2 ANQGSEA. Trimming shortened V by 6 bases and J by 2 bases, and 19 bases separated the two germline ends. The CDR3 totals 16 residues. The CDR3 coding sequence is TGCAGCGTCGAATTCGGCGGGACAGTAAACACCGGGGAGCTGTTTTTT. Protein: CSVEFGGTVNTGELFF.

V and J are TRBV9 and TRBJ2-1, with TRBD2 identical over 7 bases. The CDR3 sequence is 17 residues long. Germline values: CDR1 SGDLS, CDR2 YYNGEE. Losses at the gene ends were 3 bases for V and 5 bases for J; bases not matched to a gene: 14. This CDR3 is CASSDPSTSADHNEQFF. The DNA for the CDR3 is TGTGCCAGCAGCGACCCTTCCACTAGCGCGGATCACAATGAGCAGTTCTTC.

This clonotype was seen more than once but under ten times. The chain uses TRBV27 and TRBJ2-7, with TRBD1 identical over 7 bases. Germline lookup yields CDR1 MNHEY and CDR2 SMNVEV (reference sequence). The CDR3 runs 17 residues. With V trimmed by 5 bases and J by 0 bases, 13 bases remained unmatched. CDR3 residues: CASSPRQMSGGSYEQYF. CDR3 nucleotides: TGTGCCAGCAGTCCCCGTCAAATGTCAGGGGGCTCCTACGAGCAGTACTTC.

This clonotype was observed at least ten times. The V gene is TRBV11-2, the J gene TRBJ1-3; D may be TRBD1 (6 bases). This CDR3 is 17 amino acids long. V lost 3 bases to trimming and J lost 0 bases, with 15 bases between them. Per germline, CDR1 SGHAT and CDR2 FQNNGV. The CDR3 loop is CASSLWVSGDSGNTIYF. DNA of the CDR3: TGTGCCAGCAGCTTGTGGGTCTCAGGGGACTCTGGAAACACCATATATTTT.

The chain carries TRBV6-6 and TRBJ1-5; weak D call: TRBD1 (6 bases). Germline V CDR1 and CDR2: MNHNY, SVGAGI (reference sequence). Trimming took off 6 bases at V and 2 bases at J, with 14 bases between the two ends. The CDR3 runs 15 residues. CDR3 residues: CASRLQGFGNQPQHF. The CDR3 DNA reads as TGTGCCAGCAGATTACAGGGATTTGGCAATCAGCCCCAGCATTTT.

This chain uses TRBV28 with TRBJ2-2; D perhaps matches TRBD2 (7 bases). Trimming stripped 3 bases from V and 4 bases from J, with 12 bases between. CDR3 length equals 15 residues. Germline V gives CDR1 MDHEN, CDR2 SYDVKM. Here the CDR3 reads CASSFVGGGTGELFF. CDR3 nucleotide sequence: TGTGCCAGCAGTTTTGTGGGAGGGGGCACCGGGGAGCTGTTTTTT. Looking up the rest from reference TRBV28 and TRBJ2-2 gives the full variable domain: DVKVTQSSRYLVKRTGEKVFLECVQDMDHENMFWYRQDPGLGLRLIYFSYDVKMKEKGDIPEGYSVSREKKERFSLILESASTNQTSMYLCASSFVGGGTGELFFGEGSRLTVL.

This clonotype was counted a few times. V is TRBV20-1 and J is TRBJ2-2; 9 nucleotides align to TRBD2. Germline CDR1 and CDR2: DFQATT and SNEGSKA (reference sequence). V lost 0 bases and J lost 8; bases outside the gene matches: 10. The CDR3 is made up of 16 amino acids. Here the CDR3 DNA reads TGCAGTGCTAGAGATCAGTGGCGGGAGGGCCCAGGGGAGCTGTTTTTT. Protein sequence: CSARDQWREGPGELFF.

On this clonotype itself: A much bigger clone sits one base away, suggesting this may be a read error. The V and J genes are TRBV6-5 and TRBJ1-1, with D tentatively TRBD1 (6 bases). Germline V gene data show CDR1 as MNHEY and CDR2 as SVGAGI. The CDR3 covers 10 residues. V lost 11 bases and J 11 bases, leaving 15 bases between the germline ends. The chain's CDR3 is CAPQGLLAFF. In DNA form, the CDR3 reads TGTGCCCCCCAGGGGCTCTTGGCTTTCTTT.